The source of this T cell receptor (beta chain) is a study of cytomegalovirus exposure and HLA in healthy donors. General study findings and limits: Most of the CMV-associated TCR beta chains (in a later analysis) appeared to be HLA-restricted. Cytomegalovirus-associated TCR beta chains were listed, numbering approximately 150. Researchers reported that a few CMV-associated chains were confirmed in vitro as CMV antigen-specific.

Trimming removed 4 bases from V and 3 bases from J; junction bases left unmatched: 3. This CDR3 has 14 residues. Germline V gene lookup returns CDR1 SGHRS and CDR2 YFSETQ. 60 Vbeta and 13 Jbeta primers were used in PCR. The repertoire was sequenced with immunoSEQ multiplex PCR; TCRdb's copy has only in-frame clones and lacks some. The table lists some 160,000 clones, around 84% of them singletons. A remark on this clone: The antigen is not known.

The sequence was collected from a boy aged 2-15 years in good health and CMV-seronegative. The source material was PBMCs. The chain is built from TRBV5-1 and TRBJ1-1; 10 nucleotides match TRBD1. The CDR3 is CASSGQGEDTEAFF. Written as DNA, the CDR3 is TGCGCCAGCAGCGGACAGGGGGAGGACACTGAAGCTTTCTTT.